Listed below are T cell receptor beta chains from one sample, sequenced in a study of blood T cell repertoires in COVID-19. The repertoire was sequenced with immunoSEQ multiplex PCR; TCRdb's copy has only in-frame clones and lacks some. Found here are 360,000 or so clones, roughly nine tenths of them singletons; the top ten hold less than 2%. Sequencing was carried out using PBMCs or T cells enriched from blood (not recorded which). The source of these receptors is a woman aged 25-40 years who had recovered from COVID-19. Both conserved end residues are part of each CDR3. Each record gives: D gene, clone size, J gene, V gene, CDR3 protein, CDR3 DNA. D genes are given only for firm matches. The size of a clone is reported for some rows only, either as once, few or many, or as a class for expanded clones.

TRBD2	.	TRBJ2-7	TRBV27	CASSIAGGALYEQYF	TGTGCCAGCAGTATAGCGGGAGGAGCACTTTACGAGCAGTACTTC
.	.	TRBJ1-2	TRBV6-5	CASSYSRGKLNGYTF	TGTGCCAGCAGTTACTCTAGGGGTAAACTTAACGGCTACACCTTC
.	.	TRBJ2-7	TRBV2	CASSELVGAYEQYF	TGTGCCAGCAGTGAATTGGTGGGAGCCTACGAGCAGTACTTC
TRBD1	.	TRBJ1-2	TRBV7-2	CASSLAGQGGGYTF	TGTGCCAGCAGCTTAGCCGGACAGGGAGGTGGCTACACCTTC
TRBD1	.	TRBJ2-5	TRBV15	CATSRGRDRVQETQYF	TGTGCCACCAGCAGAGGCCGGGACAGGGTCCAAGAGACCCAGTACTTC
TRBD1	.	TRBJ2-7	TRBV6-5	CASGWGRGQYEQYF	TGTGCCAGCGGCTGGGGCAGGGGGCAGTACGAGCAGTACTTC
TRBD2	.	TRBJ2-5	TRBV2	CASGGGSETQYF	TGTGCCAGCGGGGGGGGTAGCGAGACCCAGTACTTC
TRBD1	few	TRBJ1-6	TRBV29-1	CSVAMGQESSPLHF	TGCAGCGTTGCCATGGGACAGGAAAGTTCACCCCTCCACTTT
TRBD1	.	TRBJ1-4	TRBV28	CASSLVGQGKPLWEKLFF	TGTGCCAGCAGTTTAGTGGGACAGGGAAAGCCTTTGTGGGAAAAACTGTTTTTT
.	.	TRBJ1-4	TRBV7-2	CASSLAREGKLFF	TGTGCCAGCAGCTTAGCACGGGAGGGAAAACTGTTTTTT
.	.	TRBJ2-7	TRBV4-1	CASSQWAGTLTYEQYF	TGCGCCAGCAGCCAATGGGCCGGGACATTGACCTACGAGCAGTACTTC
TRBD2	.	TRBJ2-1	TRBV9	CASSVGGLAGGSSYNEQFF	TGTGCCAGCAGCGTAGGGGGACTTGCGGGAGGGAGCTCCTACAATGAGCAGTTCTTC
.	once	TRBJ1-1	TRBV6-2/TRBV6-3	CASSYSLGYDDTEAFF	TGTGCCAGCAGTTACTCACTAGGGTATGATGACACTGAAGCTTTCTTT
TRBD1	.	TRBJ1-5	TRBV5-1	CASTLDRGQPQHF	TGCGCCAGCACCTTGGACAGGGGTCAGCCCCAGCATTTT
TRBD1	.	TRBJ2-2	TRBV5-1	CASSLSPTGTGGTGELFF	TGCGCCAGCAGCTTGTCTCCTACCGGGACAGGGGGAACCGGGGAGCTGTTTTTT
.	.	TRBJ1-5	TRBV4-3	CASSQDRRDQPQHF	TGCGCCAGCAGCCAAGATAGGAGGGATCAGCCCCAGCATTTT
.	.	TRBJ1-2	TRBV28	CASSPIDRTDPNYGYTF	TGTGCCAGCAGTCCCATCGACCGGACTGACCCTAACTATGGCTACACCTTC
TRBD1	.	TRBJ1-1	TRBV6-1	CASSEISGTGREAFF	TGTGCCAGCAGTGAAATTAGTGGGACAGGGCGTGAAGCTTTCTTT
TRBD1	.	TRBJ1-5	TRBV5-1	CASSLTGVSDQPQHF	TGCGCCAGCAGCTTAACAGGGGTGAGTGATCAGCCCCAGCATTTT
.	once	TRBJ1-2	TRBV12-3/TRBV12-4	CASSRQGDYGYTF	TGTGCCAGCAGCCGTCAGGGTGACTATGGCTACACCTTC
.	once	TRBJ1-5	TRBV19	CASSYRYSNQPQHF	TGTGCCAGTAGTTACAGGTATAGCAATCAGCCCCAGCATTTT
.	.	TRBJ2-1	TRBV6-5	CASTRDGTHNEQFF	TGTGCCAGCACTAGAGATGGGACACACAATGAGCAGTTCTTC
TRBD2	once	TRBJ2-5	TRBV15	CATSREDAGGPETQYF	TGTGCCACCAGCAGAGAGGACGCGGGGGGGCCAGAGACCCAGTACTTC
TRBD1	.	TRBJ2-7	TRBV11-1	CASSLGDRGYEQYF	TGTGCCAGCAGCTTAGGGGACAGGGGGTACGAGCAGTACTTC
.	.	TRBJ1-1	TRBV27	CASSFLGRTEAFF	TGTGCCAGCAGTTTTCTGGGGCGGACTGAAGCTTTCTTT
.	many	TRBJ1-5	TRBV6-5	CASSGTYNQPQHF	TGTGCCAGCAGCGGGACTTATAATCAGCCCCAGCATTTT
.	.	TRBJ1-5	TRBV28	CASSVGGTLPQHF	TGTGCCAGCAGCGTCGGGGGGACCCTGCCCCAGCATTTT
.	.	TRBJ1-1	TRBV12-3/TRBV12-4	CASRRQFYTEAFF	TGTGCCAGCAGGCGACAGTTTTACACTGAAGCTTTCTTT
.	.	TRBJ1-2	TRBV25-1	CASREGRYGYTF	TGTGCCAGCAGGGAGGGCAGGTATGGCTACACCTTC
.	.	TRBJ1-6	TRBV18	CASSPLQGPHNSPLHF	TGTGCCAGCTCACCACTCCAGGGCCCTCATAATTCACCCCTCCACTTT
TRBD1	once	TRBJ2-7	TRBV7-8	CASSLDRGLVEQYF	TGTGCCAGCAGCTTAGACAGGGGGCTGGTCGAGCAGTACTTC
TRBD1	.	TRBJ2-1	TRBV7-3	CASSLTRDRGGNEQFF	TGTGCCAGCAGCTTAACCCGGGACAGGGGGGGCAATGAGCAGTTCTTC
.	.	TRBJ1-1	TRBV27	CASQTGPMNTEAFF	TGTGCCAGTCAAACAGGGCCAATGAACACTGAAGCTTTCTTT
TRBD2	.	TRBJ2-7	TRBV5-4	CASSSSSTSGSSYYEQYF	TGTGCCAGCAGCTCCTCCTCCACTAGCGGGAGCTCCTACTACGAGCAGTACTTC
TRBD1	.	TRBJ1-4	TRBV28	CASSFSDRGEKLFF	TGTGCCAGCAGTTTTTCGGACAGGGGTGAAAAACTGTTTTTT
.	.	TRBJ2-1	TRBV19	CASSPVGGGPEQFF	TGTGCCAGTAGCCCAGTGGGAGGTGGGCCTGAGCAGTTCTTC
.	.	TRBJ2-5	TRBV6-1	CASSEGWRAQETQYF	TGTGCCAGCAGTGAAGGTTGGCGGGCCCAAGAGACCCAGTACTTC
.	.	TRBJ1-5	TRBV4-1	CASSYRELDQPQHF	TGCGCCAGCAGCTACAGGGAGTTGGATCAGCCCCAGCATTTT
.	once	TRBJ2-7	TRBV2	CASNRGADEQYF	TGTGCCAGCAATCGGGGGGCCGACGAGCAGTACTTC
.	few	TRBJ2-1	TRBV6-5	CASSRDTSSYNEQFF	TGTGCCAGCAGTCGGGACACGAGCTCCTACAATGAGCAGTTCTTC
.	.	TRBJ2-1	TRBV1	CTSSQAHLAGVSYNEQFF	TGCACCAGCAGCCAAGCCCACCTAGCGGGAGTATCCTACAATGAGCAGTTCTTC
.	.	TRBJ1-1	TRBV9	CASSVAPDTEAFF	TGTGCCAGCAGCGTAGCTCCAGACACTGAAGCTTTCTTT
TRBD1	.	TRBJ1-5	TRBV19	CASSIGRGLNQPQHF	TGTGCCAGTAGTATAGGCAGGGGGCTAAATCAGCCCCAGCATTTT
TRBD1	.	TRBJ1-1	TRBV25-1	CASGVALSDRGNTEAFF	TGTGCCAGCGGAGTGGCCCTGAGCGACAGGGGCAACACTGAAGCTTTCTTT
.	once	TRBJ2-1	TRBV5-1	CASSLGEVINEQFF	TGCGCCAGCAGCTTGGGGGAGGTGATAAATGAGCAGTTCTTC
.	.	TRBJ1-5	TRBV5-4	CASSSPNEPQHF	TGTGCCAGCAGCTCCCCTAATGAGCCCCAGCATTTT